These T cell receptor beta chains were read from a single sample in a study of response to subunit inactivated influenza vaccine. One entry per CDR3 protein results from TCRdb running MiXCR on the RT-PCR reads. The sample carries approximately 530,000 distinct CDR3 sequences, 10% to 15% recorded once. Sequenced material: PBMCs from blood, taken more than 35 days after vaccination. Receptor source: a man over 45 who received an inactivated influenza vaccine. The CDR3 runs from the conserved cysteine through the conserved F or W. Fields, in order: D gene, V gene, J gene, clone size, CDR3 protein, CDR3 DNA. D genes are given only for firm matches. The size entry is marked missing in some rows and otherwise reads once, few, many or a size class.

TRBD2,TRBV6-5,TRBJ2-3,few,CASSSQLAGGTDTQYF,TGTGCCAGCAGTTCGCAACTAGCGGGAGGCACAGATACGCAGTATTTT
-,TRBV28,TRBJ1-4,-,CASSLVGTTLSGEKLFF,TGTGCCAGCAGTTTAGTTGGGACCACCTTATCGGGTGAAAAACTGTTTTTT
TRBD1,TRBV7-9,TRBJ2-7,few,CASSLAGGDEQYF,TGTGCCAGCAGCTTAGCAGGGGGCGACGAGCAGTACTTC
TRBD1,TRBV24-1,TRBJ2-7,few,CATSAPDRGTYEQYF,TGTGCCACCAGCGCCCCGGACAGGGGTACCTACGAGCAGTACTTC
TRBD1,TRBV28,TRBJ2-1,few,CASRSYPGQGHNEQFF,TGTGCCAGCAGGTCATATCCGGGACAGGGCCACAATGAGCAGTTCTTC
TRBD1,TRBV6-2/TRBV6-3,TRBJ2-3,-,CASRNTGVAGTDTQYF,TGTGCCAGCAGGAATACAGGGGTCGCGGGCACAGATACGCAGTATTTT
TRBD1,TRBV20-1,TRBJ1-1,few,CSVAGQGRTEAFF,TGCAGTGTCGCCGGACAGGGACGCACTGAAGCTTTCTTT
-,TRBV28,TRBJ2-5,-,CASSFQGVGQETQYF,TGTGCCAGCAGTTTTCAGGGAGTTGGCCAAGAGACCCAGTACTTC
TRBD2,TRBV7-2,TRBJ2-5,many,CASSLDGGSVAETQYF,TGTGCCAGCAGCTTAGACGGCGGGAGCGTGGCGGAGACCCAGTACTTC
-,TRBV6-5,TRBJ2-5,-,CASGQIQETQYF,TGTGCCAGTGGACAGATCCAAGAGACCCAGTACTTC
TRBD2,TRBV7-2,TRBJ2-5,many,CASSRSRTSIIETQYF,TGTGCCAGCAGCCGTTCCCGGACTAGTATCATTGAGACCCAGTACTTC
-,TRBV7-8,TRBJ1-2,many,CASSLVSDANYGYTF,TGTGCCAGCAGCTTAGTGTCAGATGCAAACTATGGCTACACCTTC
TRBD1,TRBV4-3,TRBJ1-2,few,CASSPQSRDRGQGGYTF,TGCGCCAGCAGCCCTCAGTCCCGGGACAGGGGGCAAGGTGGCTACACCTTC
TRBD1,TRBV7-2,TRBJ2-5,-,CASSLGQTGRETQYF,TGTGCCAGCAGCTTAGGACAGACAGGGCGGGAGACCCAGTACTTC
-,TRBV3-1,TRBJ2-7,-,CASSPGPVSYEQYF,TGTGCCAGCAGCCCCGGACCCGTGTCCTACGAGCAGTACTTC
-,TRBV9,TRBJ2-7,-,CASSYRVYDEQYF,TGTGCCAGCAGCTACAGGGTTTACGACGAGCAGTACTTC
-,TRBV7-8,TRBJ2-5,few,CASRSFAAEGRETQYF,TGTGCCAGCAGATCGTTTGCAGCGGAAGGCAGGGAGACCCAGTACTTC
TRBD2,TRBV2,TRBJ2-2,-,CASRRLAGVDTGELFF,TGTGCCAGCAGACGACTAGCGGGAGTCGACACCGGGGAGCTGTTTTTT
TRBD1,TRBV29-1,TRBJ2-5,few,CSVEKDRAGETQYF,TGCAGCGTTGAAAAGGACAGGGCTGGAGAGACCCAGTACTTC
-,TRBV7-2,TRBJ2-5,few,CASSSGGGRETQYF,TGTGCCAGCAGCTCCGGGGGAGGTAGAGAGACCCAGTACTTC
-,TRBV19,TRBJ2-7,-,CAPPQRWSSYEQYF,TGTGCCCCCCCCCAACGTTGGAGCTCCTACGAGCAGTACTTC
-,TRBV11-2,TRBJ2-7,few,CASSFDGFYEQYF,TGTGCCAGCAGCTTCGACGGATTCTACGAGCAGTACTTC
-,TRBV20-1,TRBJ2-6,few,CSATPLSGANVLTF,TGCAGTGCTACCCCCCTATCTGGGGCCAACGTCCTGACTTTC
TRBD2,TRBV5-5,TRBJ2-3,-,CASSPVMASGGRDMQYF,TGTGCCAGCAGCCCCGTAATGGCTAGCGGAGGTAGAGATATGCAGTATTTT
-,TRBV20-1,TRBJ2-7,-,CSYRGTSYEQYF,TGCAGCTACCGCGGGACTTCCTACGAGCAGTACTTC
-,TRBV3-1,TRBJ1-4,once,CASSRISPGHGGEKLFF,TGTGCCAGCAGCCGTATAAGCCCGGGACACGGAGGGGAAAAACTGTTTTTT
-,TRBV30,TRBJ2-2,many,CARRYTGELFF,TGTGCCCGAAGGTACACCGGGGAGCTGTTTTTT
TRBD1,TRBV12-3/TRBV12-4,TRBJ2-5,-,CASSLRQGPQETQYF,TGTGCCAGCAGTCTAAGACAGGGTCCCCAAGAGACCCAGTACTTC
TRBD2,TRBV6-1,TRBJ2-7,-,CASRGPSGGTYEQYF,TGTGCCAGCAGGGGTCCTAGCGGGGGGACCTACGAGCAGTACTTC
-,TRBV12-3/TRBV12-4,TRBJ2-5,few,CASSLARLRETQYF,TGTGCCAGCAGTTTAGCGCGTTTGCGAGAGACCCAGTACTTC
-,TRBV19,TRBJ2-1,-,CASSIRALPYNEQFF,TGTGCCAGTAGTATTCGGGCTTTACCCTACAATGAGCAGTTCTTC
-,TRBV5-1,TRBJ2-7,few,CASSLTSGLPYEQYF,TGCGCCAGCAGCTTGACCTCGGGACTCCCCTACGAGCAGTACTTC